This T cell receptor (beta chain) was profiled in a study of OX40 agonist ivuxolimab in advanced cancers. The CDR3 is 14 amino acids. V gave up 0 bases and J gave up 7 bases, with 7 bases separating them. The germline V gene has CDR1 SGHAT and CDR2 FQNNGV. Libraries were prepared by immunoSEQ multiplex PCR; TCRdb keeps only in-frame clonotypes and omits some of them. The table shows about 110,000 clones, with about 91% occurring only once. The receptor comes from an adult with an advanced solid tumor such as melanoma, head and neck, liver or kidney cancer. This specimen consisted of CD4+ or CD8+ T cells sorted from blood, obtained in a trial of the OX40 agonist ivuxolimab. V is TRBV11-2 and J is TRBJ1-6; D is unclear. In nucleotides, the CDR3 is TGTGCCAGCAGCTTAGAAGCAGGAAATTCACCCCTCCACTTT. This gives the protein CASSLEAGNSPLHF.